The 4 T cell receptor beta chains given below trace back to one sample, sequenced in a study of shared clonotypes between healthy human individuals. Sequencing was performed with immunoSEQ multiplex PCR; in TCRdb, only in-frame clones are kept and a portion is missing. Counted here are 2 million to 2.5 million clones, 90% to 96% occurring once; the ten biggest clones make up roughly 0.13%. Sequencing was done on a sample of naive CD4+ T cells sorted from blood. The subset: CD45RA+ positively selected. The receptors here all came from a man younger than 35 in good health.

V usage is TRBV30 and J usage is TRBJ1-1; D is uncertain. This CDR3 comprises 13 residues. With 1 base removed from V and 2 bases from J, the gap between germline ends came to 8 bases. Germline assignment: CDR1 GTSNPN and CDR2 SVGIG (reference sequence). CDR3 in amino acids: CAWSERTNTEAFF. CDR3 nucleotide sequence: TGTGCCTGGAGTGAACGGACTAACACTGAAGCTTTCTTT.

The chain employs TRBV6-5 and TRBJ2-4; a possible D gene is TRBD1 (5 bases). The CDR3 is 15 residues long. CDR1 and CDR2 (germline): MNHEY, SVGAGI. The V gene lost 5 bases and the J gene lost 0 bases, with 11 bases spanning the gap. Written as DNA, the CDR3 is TGTGCCAGCAGTGCTCCAGGGATAGCCAAAAACATTCAGTACTTC. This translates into CASSAPGIAKNIQYF.

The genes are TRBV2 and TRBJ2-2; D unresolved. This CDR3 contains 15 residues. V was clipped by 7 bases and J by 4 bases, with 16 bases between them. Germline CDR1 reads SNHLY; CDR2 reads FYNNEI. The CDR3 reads CASKISLQATGELFF. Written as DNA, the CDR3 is TGTGCCAGCAAGATATCCCTTCAAGCCACCGGGGAGCTGTTTTTT.

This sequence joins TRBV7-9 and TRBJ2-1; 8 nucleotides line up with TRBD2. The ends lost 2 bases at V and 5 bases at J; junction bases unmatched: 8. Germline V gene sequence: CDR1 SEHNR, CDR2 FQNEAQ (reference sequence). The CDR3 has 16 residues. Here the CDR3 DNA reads TGTGCCAGCAGCTTACGCACGGGAGGGGCGCACAATGAGCAGTTCTTC. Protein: CASSLRTGGAHNEQFF.